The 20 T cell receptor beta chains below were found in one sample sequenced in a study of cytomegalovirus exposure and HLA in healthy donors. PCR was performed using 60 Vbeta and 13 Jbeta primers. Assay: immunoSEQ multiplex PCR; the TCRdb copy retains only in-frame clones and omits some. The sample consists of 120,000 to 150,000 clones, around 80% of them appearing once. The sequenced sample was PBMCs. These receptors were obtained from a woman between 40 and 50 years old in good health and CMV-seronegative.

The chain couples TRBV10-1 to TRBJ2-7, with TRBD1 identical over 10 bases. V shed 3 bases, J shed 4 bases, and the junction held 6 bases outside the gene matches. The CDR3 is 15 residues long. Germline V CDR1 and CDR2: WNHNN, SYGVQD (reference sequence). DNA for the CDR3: TGCGCCAGCAGTGAAGGGACAGGGGAGTTTTACGAGCAGTACTTC. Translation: CASSEGTGEFYEQYF.

The CDR3 nucleotides read TGCGCCAGCAGCCAAGACCCTAGCGGGGGCTACGAGCAGTACTTC. Its translation is CASSQDPSGGYEQYF. This sequence joins TRBV4-3 and TRBJ2-7; 10 bases match TRBD2. Germline CDR1 is LGHNA and CDR2 is YSLEER. The J segment lost 3 bases and the V segment lost 0 bases, leaving 2 bases of the junction unmatched. CDR3 size: 15 residues.

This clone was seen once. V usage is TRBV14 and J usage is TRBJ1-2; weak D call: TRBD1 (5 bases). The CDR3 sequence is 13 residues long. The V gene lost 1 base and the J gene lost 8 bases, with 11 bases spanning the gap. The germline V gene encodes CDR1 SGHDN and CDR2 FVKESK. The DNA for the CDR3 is TGTGCCAGCAGCCAAGTGACAGCGGGAGGCTACACCTTC. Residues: CASSQVTAGGYTF.

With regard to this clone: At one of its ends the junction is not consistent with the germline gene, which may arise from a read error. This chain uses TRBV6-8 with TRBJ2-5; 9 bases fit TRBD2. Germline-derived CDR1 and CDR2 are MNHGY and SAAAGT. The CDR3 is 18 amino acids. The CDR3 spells CASSSRVTSGQFQEAQYF. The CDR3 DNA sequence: TGTGCCAGCAGTTCGCGCGTTACTAGCGGGCAGTTTCAAGAGGCCCAGTACTTC.

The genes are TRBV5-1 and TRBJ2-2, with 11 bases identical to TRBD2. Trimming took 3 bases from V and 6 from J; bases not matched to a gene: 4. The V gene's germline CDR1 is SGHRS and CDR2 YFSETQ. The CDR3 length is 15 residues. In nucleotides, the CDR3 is TGCGCCAGCAGCTCCGGACTAGCGGGCGCCGGGGAGCTGTTTTTT. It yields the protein CASSSGLAGAGELFF.

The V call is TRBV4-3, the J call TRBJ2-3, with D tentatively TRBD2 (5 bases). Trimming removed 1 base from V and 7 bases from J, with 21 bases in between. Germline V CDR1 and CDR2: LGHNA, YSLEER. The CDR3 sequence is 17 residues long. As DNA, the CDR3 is TGCGCCAGCAGCCAAGCTTCCTTAGGCGTAGCGCTAAATACGCAGTATTTT. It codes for CASSQASLGVALNTQYF.

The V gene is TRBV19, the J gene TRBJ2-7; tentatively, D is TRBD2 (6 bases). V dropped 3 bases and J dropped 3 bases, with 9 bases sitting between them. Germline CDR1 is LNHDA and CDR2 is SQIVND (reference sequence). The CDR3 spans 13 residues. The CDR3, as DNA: TGTGCCAGTAGTATTACGGACTACTACGAGCAGTACTTC. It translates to CASSITDYYEQYF.

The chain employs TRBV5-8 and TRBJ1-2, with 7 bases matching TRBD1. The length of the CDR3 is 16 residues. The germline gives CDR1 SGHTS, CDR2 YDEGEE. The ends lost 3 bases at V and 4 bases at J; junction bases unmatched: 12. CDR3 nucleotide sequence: TGTGCCAGCAGCTCTTTTCATGGACAGGCGACCTATGGCTACACCTTC. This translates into CASSSFHGQATYGYTF.

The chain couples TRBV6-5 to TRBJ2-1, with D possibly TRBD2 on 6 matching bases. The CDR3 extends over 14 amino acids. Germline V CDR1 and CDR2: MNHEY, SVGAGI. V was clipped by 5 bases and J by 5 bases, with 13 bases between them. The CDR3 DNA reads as TGTGCCAGCAGTAGGGGCGGAGGGCACAATGAGCAGTTCTTC. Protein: CASSRGGGHNEQFF.

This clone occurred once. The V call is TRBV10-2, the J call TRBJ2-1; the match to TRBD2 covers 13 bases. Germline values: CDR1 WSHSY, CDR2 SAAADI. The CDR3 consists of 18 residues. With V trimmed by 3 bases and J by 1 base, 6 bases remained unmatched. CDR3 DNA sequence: TGCGCCAGCAGTGAACTAGCGGGAGGGGCCGGATCCTACAATGAGCAGTTCTTC. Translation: CASSELAGGAGSYNEQFF.

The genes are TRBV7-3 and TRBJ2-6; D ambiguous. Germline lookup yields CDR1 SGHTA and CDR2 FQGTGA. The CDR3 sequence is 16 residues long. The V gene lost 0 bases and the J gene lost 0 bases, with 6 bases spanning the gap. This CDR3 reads CASSLTPVSGANVLTF. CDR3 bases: TGTGCCAGCAGCTTAACCCCGGTCTCTGGGGCCAACGTCCTGACTTTC.

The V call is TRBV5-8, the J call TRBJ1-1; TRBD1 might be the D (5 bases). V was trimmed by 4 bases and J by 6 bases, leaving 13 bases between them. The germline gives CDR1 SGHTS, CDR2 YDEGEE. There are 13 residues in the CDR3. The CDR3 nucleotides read TGTGCCAGCAGCATCGGGGGGAAGGCTGAAGCTTTCTTT. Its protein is CASSIGGKAEAFF. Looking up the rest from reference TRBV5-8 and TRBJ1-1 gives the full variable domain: EAGVTQSPTHLIKTRGQQATLRCSPISGHTSVYWYQQALGLGLQFLLWYDEGEERNRGNFPPRFSGRQFPNYSSELNVNALELEDSALYLCASSIGGKAEAFFGQGTRLTVV.

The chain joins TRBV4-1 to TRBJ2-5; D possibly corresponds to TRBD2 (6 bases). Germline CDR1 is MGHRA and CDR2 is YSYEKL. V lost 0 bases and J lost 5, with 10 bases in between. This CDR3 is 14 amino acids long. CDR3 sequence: CASSQDTGSETQYF. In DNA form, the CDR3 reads TGCGCCAGCAGCCAAGATACCGGGAGCGAGACCCAGTACTTC.

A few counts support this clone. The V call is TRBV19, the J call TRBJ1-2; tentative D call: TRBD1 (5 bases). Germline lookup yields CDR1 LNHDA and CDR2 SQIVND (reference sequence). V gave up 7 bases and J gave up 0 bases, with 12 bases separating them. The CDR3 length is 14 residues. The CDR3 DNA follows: TGTGCCAGTAATATGGACATTTCTAACTATGGCTACACCTTC. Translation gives CASNMDISNYGYTF.

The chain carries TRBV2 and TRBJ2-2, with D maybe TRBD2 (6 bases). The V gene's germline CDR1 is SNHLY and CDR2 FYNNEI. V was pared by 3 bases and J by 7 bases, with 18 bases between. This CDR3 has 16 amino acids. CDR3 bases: TGTGCCAGCAGTGACGTTGCGGGACCGATTCTCGGGGAGCTGTTTTTT. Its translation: CASSDVAGPILGELFF.

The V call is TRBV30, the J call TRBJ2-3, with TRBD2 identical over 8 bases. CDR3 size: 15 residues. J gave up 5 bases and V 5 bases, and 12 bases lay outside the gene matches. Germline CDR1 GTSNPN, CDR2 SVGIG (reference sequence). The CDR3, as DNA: TGTGCCTGGGAGGGGCGGGGGGAGTGGGTAGATACGCAGTATTTT. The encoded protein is CAWEGRGEWVDTQYF. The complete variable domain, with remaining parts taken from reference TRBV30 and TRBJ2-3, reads SQTIHQWPATLVQPVGSPLSLECTVEGTSNPNLYWYRQAAGRGLQLLFYSVGIGQISSEVPQNLSASRPQDRQFILSSKKLLLSDSGFYLCAWEGRGEWVDTQYFGPGTRLTVL.

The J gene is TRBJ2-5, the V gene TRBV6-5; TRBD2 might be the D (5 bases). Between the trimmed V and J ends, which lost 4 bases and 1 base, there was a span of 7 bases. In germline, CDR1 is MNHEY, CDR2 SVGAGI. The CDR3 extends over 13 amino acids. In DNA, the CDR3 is TGTGCCAGCAGTTGGAGGTTCCAAGAGACCCAGTACTTC. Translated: CASSWRFQETQYF.

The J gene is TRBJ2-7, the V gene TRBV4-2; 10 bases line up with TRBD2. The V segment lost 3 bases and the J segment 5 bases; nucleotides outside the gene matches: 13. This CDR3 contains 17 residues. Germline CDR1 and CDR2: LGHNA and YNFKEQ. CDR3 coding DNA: TGTGCCAGCAGCCACGGACCTAGCGGGAGTTCCAGTAACGAGCAGTACTTC. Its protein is CASSHGPSGSSSNEQYF.

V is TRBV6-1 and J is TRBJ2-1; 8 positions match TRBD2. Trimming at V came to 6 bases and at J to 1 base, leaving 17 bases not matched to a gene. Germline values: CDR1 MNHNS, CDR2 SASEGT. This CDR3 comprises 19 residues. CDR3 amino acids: CASSELAEAIFRSYNEQFF. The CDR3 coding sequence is TGTGCCAGCAGCGAACTAGCGGAGGCGATCTTTCGATCCTACAATGAGCAGTTCTTC.

CDR3 residues: CASSQESPSGTYEQYF. The CDR3 region has the DNA TGCGCCAGCAGCCAAGAATCGCCTAGCGGAACCTACGAGCAGTACTTC. The gene calls are TRBV4-3 and TRBJ2-5, with 7 bases that match TRBD2. The DNA end is more similar to TRBJ2-7, so the J call may be wrong. This CDR3 spans 16 amino acids. CDR1 LGHNA and CDR2 YSLEER come from the germline V gene.